Below, 4 T cell receptor beta chains from the same sample are listed, as sequenced in a study of blood T cell repertoires in COVID-19. Assay: immunoSEQ multiplex PCR; the TCRdb copy retains only in-frame clones and omits some. The sample shows over 150,000 clones, roughly 86% of them seen only once. Sequenced: peripheral blood. Every receptor here comes from a man aged 50 or older with active or convalescent COVID-19.

This chain links TRBV6-2 or TRBV6-3 with TRBJ2-5; possibly TRBD2 for D (6 bases). This CDR3 comprises 15 residues. Germline CDR1 MNHEY, CDR2 SVGEGT. V was pared by 4 bases and J by 7 bases, with 19 bases between. The CDR3 bases are TGTGCCAGCAGTTCTCAGCGGCGGGATAAAGGGACCCAGTACTTC. It translates to CASSSQRRDKGTQYF.

The genes are TRBV5-8 and TRBJ2-1; 12 bases are shared with TRBD2. This CDR3 region has 14 residues. Trimming at V came to 4 bases and at J to 10 bases, leaving 6 bases not matched to a gene. Germline V CDR1 and CDR2: SGHTS, YDEGEE. This CDR3 reads CASSRLAGVQEQFF. CDR3 bases: TGTGCCAGCAGCAGACTAGCGGGAGTCCAGGAGCAGTTCTTC.

There are a few counts of this clone. The chain couples TRBV4-3 to TRBJ2-1, with 8 bases identical to TRBD2. This CDR3 has 15 amino acids. V was pared by 4 bases and J by 8 bases, with 10 bases of the junction left unmatched. Germline V lookup: CDR1 LGHNA, CDR2 YSLEER. CDR3 sequence reads: CASSPTGGGRDEQFF. CDR3 coding DNA: TGCGCCAGCAGCCCTACCGGCGGGGGGAGGGATGAGCAGTTCTTC.

The chain combines TRBV4-2 with TRBJ2-3; 9 positions match TRBD2. The germline gives CDR1 LGHNA, CDR2 YNFKEQ. The CDR3 has 16 amino acids. The V gene end was trimmed by 0 bases and the J gene end by 3 bases; junction bases not matched to a gene: 4. This chain's CDR3 is CASSQDLAGKTDTQYF. The CDR3 DNA sequence: TGTGCCAGCAGCCAAGATCTAGCGGGAAAAACAGATACGCAGTATTTT.